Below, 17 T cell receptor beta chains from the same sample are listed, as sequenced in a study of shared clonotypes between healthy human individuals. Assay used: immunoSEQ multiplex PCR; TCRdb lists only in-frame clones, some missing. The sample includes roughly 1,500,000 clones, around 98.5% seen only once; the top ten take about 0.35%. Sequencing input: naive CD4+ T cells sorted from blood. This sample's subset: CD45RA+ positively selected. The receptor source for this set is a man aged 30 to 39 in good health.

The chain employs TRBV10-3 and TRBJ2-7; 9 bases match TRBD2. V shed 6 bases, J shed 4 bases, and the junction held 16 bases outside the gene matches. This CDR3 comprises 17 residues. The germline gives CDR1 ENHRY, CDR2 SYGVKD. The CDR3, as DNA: TGTGCCATCAGCCTTGCACTCGATCGCGGGAGGGAGTACGAGCAGTACTTC. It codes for CAISLALDRGREYEQYF.

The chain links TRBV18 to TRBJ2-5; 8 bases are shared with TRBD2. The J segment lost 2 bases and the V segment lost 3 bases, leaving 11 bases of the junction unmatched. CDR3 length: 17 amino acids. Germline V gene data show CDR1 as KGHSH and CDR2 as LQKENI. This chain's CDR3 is CASSPLSSGSGQETQYF. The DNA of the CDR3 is TGTGCCAGCTCACCGTTGTCGAGCGGGAGTGGTCAAGAGACCCAGTACTTC.

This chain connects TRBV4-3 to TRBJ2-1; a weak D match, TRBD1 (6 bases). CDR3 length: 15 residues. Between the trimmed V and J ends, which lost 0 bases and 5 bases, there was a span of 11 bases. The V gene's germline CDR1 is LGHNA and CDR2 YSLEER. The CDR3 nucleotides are TGCGCCAGCAGCCAAGAGGGCCCAGGGGACAATGAGCAGTTCTTC. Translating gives CASSQEGPGDNEQFF.

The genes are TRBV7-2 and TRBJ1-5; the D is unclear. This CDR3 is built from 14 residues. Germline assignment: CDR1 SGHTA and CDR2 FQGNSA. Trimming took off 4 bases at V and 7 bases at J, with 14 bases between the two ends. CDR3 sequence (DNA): TGTGCCAGCAGCTCCCGGGGAGGCTACCAGCCCCAGCATTTT. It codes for CASSSRGGYQPQHF. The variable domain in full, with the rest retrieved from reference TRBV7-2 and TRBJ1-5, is GAGVSQSPSNKVTEKGKDVELRCDPISGHTALYWYRQSLGQGLEFLIYFQGNSAPDKSGLPSDRFSAERTGGSVSTLTIQRTQQEDSAVYLCASSSRGGYQPQHFGDGTRLSIL.

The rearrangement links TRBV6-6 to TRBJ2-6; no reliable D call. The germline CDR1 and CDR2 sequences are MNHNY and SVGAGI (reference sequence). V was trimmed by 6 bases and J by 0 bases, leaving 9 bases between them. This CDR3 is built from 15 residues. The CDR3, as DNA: TGTGCCAGCAGATCCTTCGACTCTGGGGCCAACGTCCTGACTTTC. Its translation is CASRSFDSGANVLTF.

CDR3 nucleotides: TGTGCCAGCAGTGAAGCGGGCGGGAGGGCCTATTGGTTTGGGGCCAACGTCCTGACTTTC. Translating it yields CASSEAGGRAYWFGANVLTF. V is TRBV6-1 and J is TRBJ2-6, with 9 bases identical to TRBD2. The CDR3 extends over 20 amino acids. The germline V gene encodes CDR1 MNHNS and CDR2 SASEGT. The ends lost 0 bases at V and 3 bases at J; junction bases unmatched: 12.

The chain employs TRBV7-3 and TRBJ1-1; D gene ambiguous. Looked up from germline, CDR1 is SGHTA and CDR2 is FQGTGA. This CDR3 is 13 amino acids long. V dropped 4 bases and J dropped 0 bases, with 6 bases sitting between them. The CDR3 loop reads CASSSYMNTEAFF. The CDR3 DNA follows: TGTGCCAGCAGCTCATATATGAACACTGAAGCTTTCTTT. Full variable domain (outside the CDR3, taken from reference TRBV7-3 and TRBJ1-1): GAGVSQTPSNKVTEKGKYVELRCDPISGHTALYWYRQSLGQGPEFLIYFQGTGAADDSGLPNDRFFAVRPEGSVSTLKIQRTERGDSAVYLCASSSYMNTEAFFGQGTRLTVV.

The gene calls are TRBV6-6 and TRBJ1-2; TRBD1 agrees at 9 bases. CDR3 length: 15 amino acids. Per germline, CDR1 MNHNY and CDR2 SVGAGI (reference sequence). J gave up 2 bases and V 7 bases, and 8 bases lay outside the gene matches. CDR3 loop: CASTRPGQGNYGYTF. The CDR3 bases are TGTGCCAGCACCAGACCGGGACAGGGCAACTATGGCTACACCTTC.

CDR3 coding DNA: TGCGCCAGCAGCAAAACTAGATCTGAGCAGTTCTTC. Its protein is CASSKTRSEQFF. The chain couples TRBV5-1 to TRBJ2-1, with D perhaps TRBD2 (5 bases). Trimming cost V 4 bases and J 9 bases, with 11 bases left between them. The CDR3 consists of 12 residues. The V gene's germline CDR1 is SGHRS and CDR2 YFSETQ.

The CDR3 DNA follows: TGTGCCAGCAGCCCCCCAGGGTCCCACGAGCAGTACTTC. It translates to CASSPPGSHEQYF. V and J are TRBV7-9 and TRBJ2-7, with D perhaps matching TRBD1 (5 bases). V lost 5 bases to trimming and J lost 5 bases, with 13 bases between them. CDR3 length equals 13 residues. Looked up from germline, CDR1 is SEHNR and CDR2 is FQNEAQ (reference sequence).

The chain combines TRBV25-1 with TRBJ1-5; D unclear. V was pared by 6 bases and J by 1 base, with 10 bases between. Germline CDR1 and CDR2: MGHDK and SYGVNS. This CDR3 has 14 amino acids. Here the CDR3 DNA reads TGTGCCAGCAGGGGCCTAGGGAGCAATCAGCCCCAGCATTTT. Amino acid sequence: CASRGLGSNQPQHF.

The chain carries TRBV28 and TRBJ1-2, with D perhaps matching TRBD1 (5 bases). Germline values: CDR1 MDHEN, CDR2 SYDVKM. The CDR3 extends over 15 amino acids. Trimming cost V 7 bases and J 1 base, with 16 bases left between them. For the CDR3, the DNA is TGTGCCAGCATGGACACACGAAGGGGTAACTATGGCTACACCTTC. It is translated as CASMDTRRGNYGYTF.

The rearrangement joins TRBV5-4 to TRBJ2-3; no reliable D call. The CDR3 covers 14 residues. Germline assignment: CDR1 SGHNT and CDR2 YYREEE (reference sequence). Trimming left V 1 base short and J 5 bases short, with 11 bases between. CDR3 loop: CASSLRTRGDTQYF. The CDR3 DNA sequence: TGTGCCAGCAGCTTGCGTACTCGAGGAGATACGCAGTATTTT. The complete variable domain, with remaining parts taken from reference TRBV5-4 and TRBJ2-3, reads ETGVTQSPTHLIKTRGQQVTLRCSSQSGHNTVSWYQQALGQGPQFIFQYYREEENGRGNFPPRFSGLQFPNYSSELNVNALELDDSALYLCASSLRTRGDTQYFGPGTRLTVL.

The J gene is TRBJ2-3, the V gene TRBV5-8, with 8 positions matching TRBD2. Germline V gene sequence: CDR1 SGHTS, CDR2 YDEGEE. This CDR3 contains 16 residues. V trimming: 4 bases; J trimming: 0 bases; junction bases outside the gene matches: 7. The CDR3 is CASSPGTRTSTDTQYF. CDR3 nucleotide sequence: TGTGCCAGCAGCCCCGGGACTAGGACTAGCACAGATACGCAGTATTTT.

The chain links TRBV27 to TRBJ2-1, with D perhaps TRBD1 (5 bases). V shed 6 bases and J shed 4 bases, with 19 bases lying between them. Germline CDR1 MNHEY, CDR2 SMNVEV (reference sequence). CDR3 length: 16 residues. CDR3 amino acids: CASSLVGQTLYNEQFF. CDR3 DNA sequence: TGTGCCAGCAGCCTAGTTGGACAAACCCTTTACAATGAGCAGTTCTTC.

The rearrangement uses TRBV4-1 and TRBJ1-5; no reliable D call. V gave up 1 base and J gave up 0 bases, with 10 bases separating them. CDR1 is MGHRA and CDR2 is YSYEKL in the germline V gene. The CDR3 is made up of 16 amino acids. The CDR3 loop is CASSQVRGLSNQPQHF. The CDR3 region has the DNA TGCGCCAGCAGCCAAGTGCGTGGACTTAGCAATCAGCCCCAGCATTTT.

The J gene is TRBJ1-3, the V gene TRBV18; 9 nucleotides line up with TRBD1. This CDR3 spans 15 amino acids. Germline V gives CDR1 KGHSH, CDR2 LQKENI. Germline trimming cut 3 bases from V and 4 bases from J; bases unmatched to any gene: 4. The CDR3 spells CASSPMTGGGNTIYF. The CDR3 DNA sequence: TGTGCCAGCTCACCGATGACAGGGGGAGGAAACACCATATATTTT. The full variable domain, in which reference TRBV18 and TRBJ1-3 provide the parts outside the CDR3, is NAGVMQNPRHLVRRRGQEARLRCSPMKGHSHVYWYRQLPEEGLKFMVYLQKENIIDESGMPKERFSAEFPKEGPSILRIQQVVRGDSAAYFCASSPMTGGGNTIYFGEGSWLTVV.